This TCR beta chain was identified in a study of blood T cell repertoires in COVID-19 (dated by TCRdb to 2018 to 2020). With respect to the entire study: Samples from collaborators originated in the United States, Italy and Spain and spanned both the acute and convalescent phases of COVID-19. The prospective study material was composed of cDNA or gDNA derived from T cells, B-cell-depleted T cells, or PBMCs. The dataset comprised deeply sampled blood TCRbeta repertoires from subjects exposed to, actively infected with, or recovered from COVID-19. The repertoires were released in a freely available public database meant as a resource for research on the immune response to SARS-CoV-2. The samples were drawn from two sources: the first 160 participants of the ongoing ImmuneRACE study, and approximately 1,300 subjects contributed by 6 global collaborators. Sample metadata almost always included a de-identified subject ID, COVID-19 status, age in years and sex. Where available, HLA class I and class II types were taken from metadata supplied by the sample provider and were not determined by assay-based typing. What the study reported, not specific to this receptor: Clinical and demographic metadata were provided uncurated, with the amount varying by source and participant.

As concerns this clone: Its target antigen remains unknown. No much larger clone exists at a distance of one base, and base qualities are not known.

TCRbeta CDR3 regions were amplified from genomic DNA by means of the immunoSEQ Assay, a bias-controlled multiplex PCR. As for the original processing: Nucleated cell counts per sample were estimated from amplification of reference gene primers within the assay. To quantify the absolute abundance of each unique TCRbeta CDR3 rearrangement, sequence reads were collapsed and filtered. For each sample, productive Simpson clonality was calculated as the square root of Simpson's diversity index over productive rearrangements. The table comes from immuneACCESS by way of TCRdb, which keeps in-frame sequences with V and J called. Part of the clones is missing from these tables; in studies checked, under half for an unresolved V gene and the rest for unknown reasons. V and J calls and clone size are as listed in that table; D and trimming were resolved from the DNA. The sample has approximately 240,000 clones on record, around 84% of them singletons. The ten largest clones add up to about 1.5% of the sample.

The junction carries 13 bases between V and J, which are trimmed by 7 bases and 4 bases respectively. The CDR3 spans 13 residues, from the cysteine through the phenylalanine. Only the CDR3 DNA is retained, 39 bases long and in frame from the first base. Reading the germline V gene gives CDR1 SNHLY and CDR2 FYNNEI. Samples from volunteer blood donors who had recovered from COVID-19 were contributed by a second Seattle source. Collaborating institutions collected whole blood in K2EDTA tubes following their own protocols. Collaborator samples were shipped for TCRbeta analysis as frozen whole blood, isolated PBMCs, or DNA extracted from either sample type.

The sequence was obtained from a woman aged 40 to 50 who had recovered from COVID-19. Specimen: peripheral blood. The rearrangement combines TRBV2 with TRBJ1-1, with TRBD1 tentatively as D gene (6 bases match). The DNA is as follows: TGTGCCAGCACTACAACAGGGATCACTGAAGCTTTCTTT. It codes for CASTTTGITEAFF.